The clone carrying this TCR beta chain has a handful of counts. Its antigen is not known. The method was immunoSEQ multiplex PCR; TCRdb's version includes in-frame clones alone and lacks a portion of them. The sample has roughly 110,000 clones, 87% seen once. This sample is part of a study of graft-versus-host responses after intestinal transplantation. Looking at the study overall: Recipients received multivisceral, liver-intestinal, or isolated intestinal transplants.

The germline gives CDR1 SGHAT, CDR2 FQNNGV. This CDR3 contains 15 residues. The germline V and J ends were trimmed by 5 bases and 4 bases, with 18 bases remaining between them. This sequence joins TRBV11-2 and TRBJ2-7; the D is unclear. Source: unstimulated CD4+ T cells sorted from spleen or lymph node cells, taken before transplant. The sequence was obtained from a human donor who was the organ donor for an intestinal transplant. The CDR3: CASSIYPISKYEQYF. In DNA, the CDR3 is TGTGCCAGCAGCATCTATCCAATAAGCAAATACGAGCAGTACTTC.